Shown below are 3 T cell receptor beta chains from a single sample sequenced in a study of beta chain features in type 1 diabetes. Isolated RNA was reverse transcribed in full, so expressed TCRB transcripts were sequenced. Measured with immunoSEQ multiplex PCR; TCRdb has only the in-frame clones, and not every one. The profile covers over 700,000 clones, with roughly a sixth appearing a single time and 0.023% taken by the ten largest. The sample was naive CD4+ T cells from blood. The receptors originated from a young woman in good health.

The chain couples TRBV10-1 to TRBJ2-1, with no clear D. V dropped 0 bases and J dropped 9 bases, with 12 bases sitting between them. CDR1 is WNHNN, CDR2 SYGVQD, per germline (reference sequence). The CDR3 covers 14 residues. The CDR3 DNA reads as TGCGCCAGCAGTGAGTCGATGGTAGCTGGTGAGCAGTTCTTC. This encodes CASSESMVAGEQFF.

The chain carries TRBV7-3 and TRBJ2-3; D remains ambiguous. The germline V and J ends were trimmed by 2 bases and 2 bases, with 5 bases remaining between them. The CDR3 extends over 13 amino acids. In germline, CDR1 is SGHTA, CDR2 FQGTGA. CDR3 nucleotides: TGTGCCAGCAGCTTATACCCCACAGATACGCAGTATTTT. Translated: CASSLYPTDTQYF.

The sample holds a few counts of this clone. The rearrangement links TRBV7-9 to TRBJ2-1; TRBD1 might be the D (6 bases). The V end was cut by 7 bases, the J end by 3 bases, with 10 bases between. CDR1 and CDR2 from the germline V gene are SEHNR and FQNEAQ (reference sequence). The CDR3 runs to 13 residues. The CDR3 protein is CASNRDIYNEQFF. The CDR3 coding sequence is TGTGCCAGCAACCGGGACATCTACAATGAGCAGTTCTTC. The full variable domain, completed using reference TRBV7-9 and TRBJ2-1, is DTGVSQNPRHKITKRGQNVTFRCDPISEHNRLYWYRQTLGQGPEFLTYFQNEAQLEKSRLLSDRFSAERPKGSFSTLEIQRTEQGDSAMYLCASNRDIYNEQFFGPGTRLTVL.